This T cell receptor (beta chain) was recorded in a study of identical twins. General study results and limits: The analysis was cross-sectional rather than longitudinal within donors.

Through template switching, a universal primer site was introduced, and the cDNA contained unique molecular identifiers. MiXCR, applied by TCRdb to the 5' RACE reads, yields one record per CDR3 protein. The sample records approximately 500,000 distinct CDR3 sequences, 20% to 25% being singletons. In the case of this clonotype: No antigen is known for it.

The V end was cut by 4 bases, the J end by 2 bases, with 8 bases between. The CDR3 loop spans 14 amino acids. In germline, CDR1 is WNHNN, CDR2 SYGVQD (reference sequence). This sample was also put to use in a study of T cells expressing NK-cell markers. From that second work: Of the CD8+ T cells in about 6 donors, roughly 1.0-7.0% belonged to dominant NKG2C+ clonotypes. These clonotypes, the leaders elsewhere, also led the CD3+CD56-NKG2C+ fraction in four donors.

Sequenced sample: CD4+ T cells sorted from blood. The chain links TRBV10-1 to TRBJ2-2; D remains ambiguous. The TCR comes from a woman under 30 in good health. Here the CDR3 reads CASSGFLNTGELFF. The CDR3 nucleotides are TGCGCCAGCAGTGGATTTTTAAACACCGGGGAGCTGTTTTTT.